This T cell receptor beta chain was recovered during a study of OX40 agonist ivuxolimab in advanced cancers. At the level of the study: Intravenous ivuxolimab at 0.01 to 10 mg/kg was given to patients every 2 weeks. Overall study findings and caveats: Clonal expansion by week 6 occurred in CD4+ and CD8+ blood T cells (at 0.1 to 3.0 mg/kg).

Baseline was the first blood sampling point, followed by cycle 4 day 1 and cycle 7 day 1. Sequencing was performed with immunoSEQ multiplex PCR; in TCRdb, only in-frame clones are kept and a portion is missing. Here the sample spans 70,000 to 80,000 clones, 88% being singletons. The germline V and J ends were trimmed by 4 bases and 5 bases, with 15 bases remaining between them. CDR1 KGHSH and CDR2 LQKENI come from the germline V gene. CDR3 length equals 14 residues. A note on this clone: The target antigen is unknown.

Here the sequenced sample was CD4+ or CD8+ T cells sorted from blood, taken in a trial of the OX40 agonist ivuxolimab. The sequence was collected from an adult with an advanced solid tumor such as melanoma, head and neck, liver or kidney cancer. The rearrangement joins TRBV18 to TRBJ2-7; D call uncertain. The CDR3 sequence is CASSLYRQADEQYF. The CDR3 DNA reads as TGTGCCAGCTCACTATACCGCCAGGCCGACGAGCAGTACTTC. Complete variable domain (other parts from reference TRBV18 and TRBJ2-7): NAGVMQNPRHLVRRRGQEARLRCSPMKGHSHVYWYRQLPEEGLKFMVYLQKENIIDESGMPKERFSAEFPKEGPSILRIQQVVRGDSAAYFCASSLYRQADEQYFGPGTRLTVT.